This T cell receptor beta chain was captured by sequencing in a study of tumor-infiltrating lymphocytes in primary liver carcinoma. Both RNA and DNA were isolated together from approximately 20-30 mg of bulk tissue that had not been sorted. The V gene's germline CDR1 is SQVTM and CDR2 ANQGSEA. Trimming cost V 4 bases and J 5 bases, with 18 bases left between them. The CDR3 covers 15 residues. Total RNA (around 0.45 ug) served as template for TCR beta cDNA synthesis primed by a constant-region primer. Researchers made the TCR beta libraries by running three nested multiplex PCR rounds with slightly modified ARM-PCR. Investigators reported that the first two PCR rounds, at 10 cycles each, used TRBV1-TRBV30 forward primers with a C-beta reverse primer. TCRdb recomputed calls from the multiplex PCR reads with MiXCR, one row per CDR3 protein. Of about 200,000 distinct CDR3 sequences in the sample, around four fifths were seen once.

The chain recombines TRBV29-1 with TRBJ2-1; possibly TRBD2 for D (6 bases). The sequencing input was tumor tissue from primary liver carcinoma. The receptor comes from a man aged 40-49 years with primary liver carcinoma and hepatitis B virus infection. The CDR3 reads CSVGMRGTFDNEQFF. Here the CDR3 DNA reads TGCAGCGTTGGAATGCGGGGAACGTTCGACAATGAGCAGTTCTTC.